A selection of T cell receptor beta chains follows, all from one sample in a study of cytomegalovirus exposure and HLA in healthy donors. Using immunoSEQ multiplex PCR, the repertoire was profiled, and TCRdb retains in-frame clones only, with some absent. The sample lists about 120,000 clones, over 65% occurring once. The sequencing sample was made of PBMCs. These receptors were taken from a man aged 25-40 years in good health and CMV-seropositive. Both conserved end residues are part of each CDR3. D genes are given only for firm matches. The listing skips clone size in some rows; elsewhere it reads once, few, many or a size class.

V: TRBV4-1; size: .; J: TRBJ2-1; D: .; DNA: TGCGCCAGCAGCCCCTCTCCCGGTCCCTACAATGAGCAGTTCTTC; CDR3: CASSPSPGPYNEQFF
V: TRBV4-3; size: .; J: TRBJ2-2; D: .; DNA: TGCGCCAGCAGCCAAGATTTTGGGGAGGTGGGCTACACCGGGGAGCTGTTTTTT; CDR3: CASSQDFGEVGYTGELFF
V: TRBV5-1; size: .; J: TRBJ1-1; D: .; DNA: TGCGCCAGTTCTCCCGGTTCGAACACTGAAGCTTTCTTT; CDR3: CASSPGSNTEAFF
V: TRBV7-6; size: .; J: TRBJ2-7; D: .; DNA: TGTGCCAGCAGCGCCACTGACAGGCTCTCGTCCTACGAGCAGTACTTC; CDR3: CASSATDRLSSYEQYF
V: TRBV18; size: .; J: TRBJ2-1; D: TRBD1; DNA: TGTGCCAGCTCACCTACAGGGGTCCCTCACAATGAGCAGTTCTTC; CDR3: CASSPTGVPHNEQFF
V: TRBV28; size: .; J: TRBJ1-1; D: .; DNA: TGTGCCAGCAGCCCTTACGACAGCTCGAACACTGAAGCTTTCTTT; CDR3: CASSPYDSSNTEAFF
V: TRBV7-2; size: .; J: TRBJ2-1; D: .; DNA: TGTGCCACCTTAGCGGCCTACAATGAGCAGTTCTTC; CDR3: CATLAAYNEQFF
V: TRBV27; size: .; J: TRBJ1-5; D: TRBD1; DNA: TGTGCCAGTGTGACAGGGGGGGGGAGCAATCAGCCCCAGCATTTT; CDR3: CASVTGGGSNQPQHF
V: TRBV27; size: .; J: TRBJ2-1; D: TRBD2; DNA: TGTGCCAGCAGTTCCCGACCGGGACTAGCGACTGAGCAGTTCTTC; CDR3: CASSSRPGLATEQFF
V: TRBV10-3; size: .; J: TRBJ2-3; D: TRBD1; DNA: TGTGCCATCAGTGAGACAACGGCAGGGGGCTTGGGTACGCAGTATTTT; CDR3: CAISETTAGGLGTQYF
V: TRBV9; size: .; J: TRBJ2-1; D: TRBD2; DNA: TGTGCCAGCAGCGTAGGCCTAGCGGGGGGGCATGAGCAGTTCTTC; CDR3: CASSVGLAGGHEQFF
V: TRBV9; size: .; J: TRBJ1-2; D: TRBD1; DNA: TGTGCCAGCAGCCCAAGGGGGCTCTATGGCTACACCTTC; CDR3: CASSPRGLYGYTF
V: TRBV10-2; size: .; J: TRBJ2-1; D: TRBD2; DNA: TGCGCCAGCAGTGGGCAAGCGGGGGTTTATAGCTCCTACAATGAGCAGTTCTTC; CDR3: CASSGQAGVYSSYNEQFF
V: TRBV7-9; size: .; J: TRBJ1-1; D: .; DNA: TGTGCCAGCAGCTTGCCAGAGAACACTGAAGCTTTCTTT; CDR3: CASSLPENTEAFF
V: TRBV27; size: .; J: TRBJ2-7; D: TRBD1; DNA: TGTGCCAGCAGTCCTCTTCCGACAGGGGGGCAGTACTTC; CDR3: CASSPLPTGGQYF
V: TRBV7-2; size: few; J: TRBJ2-1; D: TRBD2; DNA: TGTGCCAGCAGCCTTCGGGGGGTCCATGAGCAGTTCTTC; CDR3: CASSLRGVHEQFF
V: TRBV5-1; size: .; J: TRBJ2-3; D: .; DNA: TGCGCCAGCAGCTTCGGGGAAATCACAGATACGCAGTATTTT; CDR3: CASSFGEITDTQYF
V: TRBV19; size: .; J: TRBJ1-1; D: .; DNA: TGTGCCAGTAGTATAGGGACAGAGAACACTGAAGCTTTCTTT; CDR3: CASSIGTENTEAFF
V: TRBV18; size: .; J: TRBJ2-3; D: .; DNA: TGTGCCAGCTCACCACCCCAGGGTGCAGATACGCAGTATTTT; CDR3: CASSPPQGADTQYF
V: TRBV5-1; size: .; J: TRBJ2-5; D: .; DNA: TGCGCCAGCAGCTTGGCGGGGTACCAAGAGACCCAGTACTTC; CDR3: CASSLAGYQETQYF
V: TRBV28; size: .; J: TRBJ1-5; D: TRBD1; DNA: TGTGCCAGCAGTCCGAGGGGGCACGGACAGCCCCAGCATTTT; CDR3: CASSPRGHGQPQHF
V: TRBV30; size: .; J: TRBJ1-5; D: .; DNA: TGTGCCTGGAGCCAGTTGAGCAATCAGCCCCAGCATTTT; CDR3: CAWSQLSNQPQHF
V: TRBV2; size: .; J: TRBJ2-7; D: TRBD1; DNA: TGTGCCAGCACCCTGACAGGGGGCCCGTACGAGCAGTACTTC; CDR3: CASTLTGGPYEQYF
V: TRBV10-3; size: .; J: TRBJ1-5; D: TRBD1; DNA: TGTGCCATCAGTCCGGGACAGGGGGTTGATCGCAATCAGCCCCAGCATTTT; CDR3: CAISPGQGVDRNQPQHF
V: TRBV28; size: .; J: TRBJ1-1; D: .; DNA: TGTGCCAGCAGCTCGAACTCAGGTACTGAAGCTTTCTTT; CDR3: CASSSNSGTEAFF
V: TRBV28; size: .; J: TRBJ1-5; D: .; DNA: TGTGCCAGCAGCCTGGGGCGGTATTATAGCAATCAGCCCCAGCATTTT; CDR3: CASSLGRYYSNQPQHF
V: TRBV7-9; size: .; J: TRBJ2-1; D: TRBD2; DNA: TGTGCCAGCAGCTCCCATAGCGGGGGCTACAATGAGCAGTTCTTC; CDR3: CASSSHSGGYNEQFF
V: TRBV19; size: .; J: TRBJ2-7; D: .; DNA: TGTGCCAGTAGAGGCAGGGGCGACGAGCAGTACTTC; CDR3: CASRGRGDEQYF
V: TRBV19; size: .; J: TRBJ2-1; D: .; DNA: TGTGCCAGTACGTGGAGCTCCTACAATGAGCAGTTCTTC; CDR3: CASTWSSYNEQFF
V: TRBV28; size: .; J: TRBJ1-1; D: .; DNA: TGTGCCAGCAGCCTCGCGGGCACTGAAGCTTTCTTT; CDR3: CASSLAGTEAFF
V: TRBV28; size: .; J: TRBJ1-3; D: .; DNA: TGTGCCAGCAGCGCAGATTTCTCTGGAAACACCATATATTTT; CDR3: CASSADFSGNTIYF
V: TRBV9; size: .; J: TRBJ2-3; D: TRBD2; DNA: TGTGCCAGCAGCGTCGGCAGCCTGGCGGGGGGCACAGATACGCAGTATTTT; CDR3: CASSVGSLAGGTDTQYF
V: TRBV4-3; size: .; J: TRBJ2-7; D: .; DNA: TGCGCCAGCAGCCAAGAACCCACCGGGTTCTCCTACGAGCAGTACTTC; CDR3: CASSQEPTGFSYEQYF
V: TRBV11-2; size: .; J: TRBJ2-7; D: .; DNA: TGTGCCAGCAGCCACACACGGACAGCCCAGGAGCAGTACTTC; CDR3: CASSHTRTAQEQYF
V: TRBV19; size: .; J: TRBJ2-7; D: .; DNA: TGTGCCAGTAGTATAGGGACCGGGAACTACGAGCAGTACTTC; CDR3: CASSIGTGNYEQYF
V: TRBV7-8; size: once; J: TRBJ1-1; D: .; DNA: TGTGCCAGCAGCCCGACAGCCATGAACACTGAAGCTTTCTTT; CDR3: CASSPTAMNTEAFF
V: TRBV10-3; size: .; J: TRBJ2-1; D: TRBD1; DNA: TGCGCCATCAGTGAGTCGACGACAGGGGGATACAATGAGCAGTTCTTC; CDR3: CAISESTTGGYNEQFF
V: TRBV5-1; size: .; J: TRBJ2-3; D: TRBD2; DNA: TGCGCCAGCAGCTTCCGGGGGGAAGGTTTAGATACGCAGTATTTT; CDR3: CASSFRGEGLDTQYF
V: TRBV7-9; size: .; J: TRBJ2-7; D: .; DNA: TGTGCCAGCAGCTTTGCCGAACATGTTGGGCAGTACTTC; CDR3: CASSFAEHVGQYF
V: TRBV7-2; size: .; J: TRBJ1-1; D: .; DNA: TGTGCCAGCAGCTACTGGACAATTAAGAACACTGAAGCTTTCTTT; CDR3: CASSYWTIKNTEAFF
V: TRBV27; size: few; J: TRBJ1-5; D: .; DNA: TGTGCCAGCAGTTTAGTGGCGGATCAGCCCCAGCATTTT; CDR3: CASSLVADQPQHF
V: TRBV21-1; size: .; J: TRBJ1-5; D: .; DNA: TGTGCCAGCAGCAAAGGGGCGGGGGGAGGCAATCAGCCCCAGCATTTT; CDR3: CASSKGAGGGNQPQHF
V: TRBV7-2; size: .; J: TRBJ2-3; D: .; DNA: TGTGCCAGCAGCTTAAGCTCCGGTTACCCGGATACGCAGTATTTT; CDR3: CASSLSSGYPDTQYF
V: TRBV18; size: .; J: TRBJ2-7; D: .; DNA: TGTGCCAGCTCGCGGGGACAGAGATACGAGCAGTACTTC; CDR3: CASSRGQRYEQYF
V: TRBV20-1; size: .; J: TRBJ2-5; D: .; DNA: TGCAGTGCGTCTTTAGCCCGGACCCAGTACTTC; CDR3: CSASLARTQYF
V: TRBV6-5; size: few; J: TRBJ1-5; D: .; DNA: TGTGCCAGCAGTTCCCGGAGGGCCAGCAATCAGCCCCAGCATTTT; CDR3: CASSSRRASNQPQHF
V: TRBV5-1; size: few; J: TRBJ2-2; D: .; DNA: TGCGCCAGCAGCTTGGGGCAGGGTCCCGGGGAGCTGTTTTTT; CDR3: CASSLGQGPGELFF
V: TRBV10-1; size: .; J: TRBJ1-6; D: TRBD1; DNA: TGCGCCACCCGGGACAGGGGGAATTCACCCCTCCACTTT; CDR3: CATRDRGNSPLHF
V: TRBV19; size: .; J: TRBJ2-7; D: .; DNA: TGTGCCAGTAGTATAGGCGGCGGAGCCTACGAGCAGTACTTC; CDR3: CASSIGGGAYEQYF
V: TRBV5-1; size: .; J: TRBJ1-1; D: .; DNA: TGCGCCAGCAGCCCTTCCCGCGGGATCATGAACACTGAAGCTTTCTTT; CDR3: CASSPSRGIMNTEAFF
V: TRBV13; size: .; J: TRBJ2-1; D: TRBD2; DNA: TGTGCCAGCAGCTACCCTACCGGGGGGGCCCGCGAGCAGTTCTTC; CDR3: CASSYPTGGAREQFF
V: TRBV5-1; size: .; J: TRBJ1-1; D: .; DNA: TGCGCCAGCAGCTTGGGTCAGGGAGGAAGTAGGCCTTTCTTT; CDR3: CASSLGQGGSRPFF
V: TRBV28; size: .; J: TRBJ1-2; D: .; DNA: TGTGCCAGCAGTTTAAGACAGAGCCCCTATGGCTACACCTTC; CDR3: CASSLRQSPYGYTF
V: TRBV28; size: .; J: TRBJ1-2; D: TRBD1; DNA: TGTGCCAGCAGTTGGATGCCGGGACAGGGGAAGTATGGCTACACCTTC; CDR3: CASSWMPGQGKYGYTF